The TCR beta chain described here comes from a study of blood T cell repertoires in COVID-19. Assay used: immunoSEQ multiplex PCR; TCRdb lists only in-frame clones, some missing. This table has about 250,000 clones, over 75% appearing once. The V segment lost 3 bases and the J segment 4 bases; nucleotides outside the gene matches: 2. CDR3 length: 13 amino acids. The chain couples TRBV12-3 or TRBV12-4 to TRBJ2-7, with TRBD2 matching 8 bases. The clonotype was recovered from a man aged 18 to 29 who had recovered from COVID-19. Sequencing used PBMCs or T cells enriched from blood (not recorded which). The CDR3 is CASSFRGGYEQYF. CDR3 nucleotides: TGTGCCAGCAGTTTTCGGGGGGGTTACGAGCAGTACTTC.